This is a list of T cell receptor beta chains from one sample in a study of metastatic and nonmetastatic thyroid tumors. TCRdb redid the clone calls on the PCR reads using MiXCR. Among about 40,000 clones listed, around 17% were seen once. The source material was blood. The receptors were sampled from a female donor with papillary thyroid cancer or a benign thyroid nodule (not recorded which). Some clones in this sample may be carry-over from other donors' samples. Each CDR3 is given with its conserved first and last residue. D genes are given only for firm matches. Only part of the rows carry a size: once, few, many, or a class if the clone is expanded.

>TRBJ1-6|-|TRBV7-9|many
CASSGEDYNSPLHF
TGTGCCAGCAGCGGAGAGGACTATAATTCACCCCTCCACTTT
>TRBJ1-5|-|TRBV27|many
CASSMDLMNQPQHF
TGTGCCAGCAGCATGGACTTGATGAATCAGCCCCAGCATTTT
>TRBJ1-4|-|TRBV7-2|many
CASSSTRGPNEKLFF
TGTGCCAGCAGCTCAACCAGAGGGCCTAATGAAAAACTGTTTTTT
>TRBJ1-6|-|TRBV2|many
CATRVGRTNSPLHF
TGTGCCACAAGGGTGGGCAGGACTAATTCACCCCTCCACTTT
>TRBJ1-2|-|TRBV6-2/TRBV6-3|many
CASSYAGSNYGYTF
TGTGCCAGCAGTTACGCAGGGTCTAACTATGGCTACACCTTC
>TRBJ2-5|TRBD1|TRBV2|many
CASHRGPETQYF
TGTGCCAGTCACAGGGGGCCAGAGACCCAGTACTTC
>TRBJ1-2|-|TRBV7-8|few
CASTAGGRGYTF
TGTGCCAGCACCGCCGGGGGGCGAGGCTACACCTTC
>TRBJ1-3|-|TRBV28|-
CASAPQGTGNTIYF
TGTGCCAGCGCCCCGCAGGGGACTGGAAACACCATATATTTT
>TRBJ2-1|-|TRBV6-1|-
CASRDLGGVNEQFF
TGTGCCAGCAGGGACTTGGGGGGAGTCAATGAGCAGTTCTTC
>TRBJ1-2|-|TRBV30|-
CAWRVRGARGYGYTF
TGTGCCTGGAGGGTCCGGGGGGCGCGCGGCTATGGCTACACCTTC
>TRBJ1-2|TRBD1|TRBV27|medium-sized
CASSLSRGGLNGYTF
TGTGCCAGCAGTCTATCCAGGGGGGGGTTAAATGGCTACACCTTC
>TRBJ1-5|-|TRBV20-1|many
CSASDRDSNQPQHF
TGCAGTGCTAGCGACCGGGACAGCAATCAGCCCCAGCATTTT
>TRBJ2-1|-|TRBV20-1|many
CSARDMRGGYNEQFF
TGCAGTGCTAGAGATATGAGGGGGGGGTACAATGAGCAGTTCTTC
>TRBJ2-7|-|TRBV2|many
CACSLAAPSSYYEQYF
TGTGCCTGTTCTCTTGCGGCACCTTCGTCCTACTACGAGCAGTACTTC
>TRBJ1-1|-|TRBV7-2|-
CASSLQREAFF
TGTGCCAGCAGCTTACAGAGAGAAGCTTTCTTT
>TRBJ2-1|-|TRBV5-1|many
CASSLGQGGYNEQFF
TGCGCCAGCAGCTTGGGGCAGGGGGGCTACAATGAGCAGTTCTTC
>TRBJ1-1|TRBD1|TRBV6-2/TRBV6-3|many
CASLNRGQTEAFF
TGTGCCAGCCTAAACAGGGGGCAAACTGAAGCTTTCTTT
>TRBJ2-7|TRBD1|TRBV28|many
CASSNRGSSYEQYF
TGTGCCAGCAGTAACAGGGGGTCTTCCTACGAGCAGTACTTC
>TRBJ1-5|-|TRBV5-1|many
CASSLDPGGNQPQHF
TGCGCCAGCAGCTTGGACCCCGGCGGCAATCAGCCCCAGCATTTT
>TRBJ2-7|-|TRBV6-1|medium-sized
CASSDSGRGYEQYF
TGTGCCAGCAGTGACAGCGGAAGGGGCTACGAGCAGTACTTC
>TRBJ1-1|-|TRBV20-1|many
CSARGSGRVGEAFF
TGCAGTGCTAGAGGGTCAGGGAGGGTGGGAGAAGCTTTCTTT
>TRBJ2-2|-|TRBV29-1|many
CSVFKDSSRSSGELFF
TGCAGCGTCTTCAAGGACAGTTCCAGAAGCTCCGGGGAGCTGTTTTTT
>TRBJ1-4|TRBD1|TRBV14|many
CASSQGDRDEKLFF
TGTGCCAGCAGCCAAGGGGACAGGGATGAAAAACTGTTTTTT
>TRBJ1-2|-|TRBV6-1|few
CAGGEGFGGYTF
TGTGCCGGAGGGGAGGGTTTTGGTGGCTACACCTTC
>TRBJ2-3|-|TRBV29-1|many
CSVEAQADYTDTQYF
TGCAGCGTTGAAGCACAGGCAGATTACACAGATACGCAGTATTTT
>TRBJ2-6|-|TRBV4-2|-
CASSQRDGVGANVLTF
TGTGCCAGCAGCCAGAGGGACGGGGTTGGGGCCAACGTCCTGACTTTC
>TRBJ1-6|-|TRBV7-9|many
CASSFGGDSPLHF
TGTGCCAGCAGCTTCGGAGGGGATTCACCCCTCCACTTT
>TRBJ1-2|-|TRBV12-3/TRBV12-4|many
CASSRLGGYTF
TGTGCCAGCAGTCGTCTAGGGGGCTACACCTTC
>TRBJ2-7|-|TRBV20-1|-
CSSRDQRGDSYEQHF
TGCAGTTCTAGAGATCAGAGGGGGGATTCCTACGAGCAGCACTTC
>TRBJ2-1|TRBD1|TRBV5-1|many
CASSLAGTGSYEQFF
TGCGCCAGCAGCTTGGCTGGGACAGGGAGCTATGAGCAGTTCTTC
>TRBJ1-2|-|TRBV28|few
CASSSRSPPYGYTF
TGTGCCAGCAGTTCCCGGTCCCCTCCCTATGGCTACACCTTC
>TRBJ2-2|TRBD1|TRBV6-5|many
CASSYSPGGENTGELFF
TGTGCCAGCAGTTACTCGCCAGGGGGTGAGAACACCGGGGAGCTGTTTTTT
>TRBJ2-7|TRBD1|TRBV5-4|-
CSSGQGASYEQYF
TGTTCCAGCGGCCAGGGGGCGTCCTACGAGCAGTACTTC
>TRBJ2-2|TRBD1|TRBV11-3|-
CASSGTGGTGELFF
TGTGCCAGCAGCGGGACAGGGGGCACCGGGGAGCTGTTTTTT
>TRBJ1-1|TRBD1|TRBV9|many
CVSSETDRAAPFF
TGTGTCAGCAGCGAGACCGACAGGGCGGCACCCTTCTTT
>TRBJ1-1|-|TRBV11-2|many
CASSLVAGALGAFF
TGTGCCAGCAGCTTAGTTGCGGGGGCGCTTGGGGCTTTCTTT
>TRBJ2-5|-|TRBV11-1|many
CASSLMGPEETQYF
TGTGCCAGCAGCTTAATGGGGCCCGAAGAGACCCAGTACTTC
>TRBJ1-5|-|TRBV28|many
CASTPREADQPQHF
TGTGCCAGCACCCCTAGGGAGGCCGATCAGCCCCAGCATTTT
>TRBJ2-7|TRBD1|TRBV12-3/TRBV12-4|-
CASLLLGGQGRDEQYF
TGTGCCAGCCTACTACTCGGGGGACAGGGGAGGGACGAGCAGTACTTC
>TRBJ2-3|TRBD2|TRBV3-1|-
CASSQGRGVVRDTQYF
TGTGCCAGCAGCCAAGGGCGGGGGGTGGTCAGAGATACGCAGTATTTT
>TRBJ2-1|-|TRBV3-1|many
CASSQVPIQSGYNEQFF
TGTGCCAGCAGCCAAGTTCCAATTCAAAGCGGGTACAATGAGCAGTTCTTC